This T cell receptor beta chain was captured by sequencing in a study of blood T cell repertoires in COVID-19 (dated by TCRdb to about 2020). With respect to the entire study: The collaborator samples originated in the United States, Italy and Spain and spanned the acute and convalescent phases of COVID-19. The prospective study material was composed of cDNA or gDNA derived from T cells, B-cell-depleted T cells, or PBMCs. Subjects who had been exposed to COVID-19, were actively infected with it, or had recovered from it provided the deeply sampled blood TCRbeta repertoires that made up the dataset. The repertoires were released in a freely available public database meant as a resource for research on the immune response to SARS-CoV-2. The samples were drawn from two sources: the first 160 participants of the ongoing ImmuneRACE study, and 1,254 subjects contributed by 6 global collaborators. Sample metadata almost always included a de-identified subject ID, COVID-19 status, age in years and sex. Where available, HLA class I and class II types were taken from metadata supplied by the sample provider and were not determined by assay-based typing.

From a lookup of the germline V gene, CDR1 and CDR2 are SGHTA and FQGNSA. There are 14 amino acids in the CDR3, from cysteine to phenylalanine inclusive. The retained sequence is limited to the CDR3, 42 bases, with the frame set at the first base. Germline trimming: 6 bases from V, 7 bases from J; junction bases outside gene matches: 7. In Seattle, one collaborating source enrolled patients while the infection was active and tracked those patients longitudinally over the course of disease. Each collaborating institution followed its own protocols to collect whole blood in K2EDTA tubes. For TCRbeta analysis, collaborators shipped samples in one of three forms: frozen whole blood, isolated PBMCs, or DNA extracted from either of those sample types. Worth noting for this clone: The specificity of this receptor is unknown. Per-base quality was not reported, and no clone a single base away is much larger than it.

TCRbeta CDR3 regions were amplified from genomic DNA by means of the immunoSEQ Assay, a bias-controlled multiplex PCR. Concerning the study's data processing: The number of nucleated cells in each sample was estimated from the amplification of reference gene primers within the assay. To quantify the absolute abundance of each unique TCRbeta CDR3 rearrangement, sequence reads were collapsed and filtered. For each sample, productive Simpson clonality was calculated by taking the square root of Simpson's diversity index across productive rearrangements. Imported from immuneACCESS, the table was reduced by TCRdb to in-frame sequences with V and J called. These copies leave out some clones; in studies compared against another copy, an unresolved V gene accounts for under half, and the cause of the remainder is not known. V and J calls and clone size follow that table, whereas D and trimming were derived from the DNA. This sample lists 75,000 to 80,000 clones; about 85% were detected once. The top ten constitute roughly 9.8% of the sample.

Results the study describes overall, beyond this receptor: How much clinical and demographic metadata was included differed by source and by participant, and the metadata was provided uncurated.

This TCR was recovered from a man in his 60s with COVID-19, enrolled during active disease. Recombination joined TRBV7-2 with TRBJ1-4; 8 bases in between match TRBD1. Material for sequencing was peripheral blood. The nucleotide sequence is given as TGTGCCAGCAGTTCAGGGGGCGGTAGTGAAAAACTGTTTTTT. The encoded protein is CASSSGGGSEKLFF.